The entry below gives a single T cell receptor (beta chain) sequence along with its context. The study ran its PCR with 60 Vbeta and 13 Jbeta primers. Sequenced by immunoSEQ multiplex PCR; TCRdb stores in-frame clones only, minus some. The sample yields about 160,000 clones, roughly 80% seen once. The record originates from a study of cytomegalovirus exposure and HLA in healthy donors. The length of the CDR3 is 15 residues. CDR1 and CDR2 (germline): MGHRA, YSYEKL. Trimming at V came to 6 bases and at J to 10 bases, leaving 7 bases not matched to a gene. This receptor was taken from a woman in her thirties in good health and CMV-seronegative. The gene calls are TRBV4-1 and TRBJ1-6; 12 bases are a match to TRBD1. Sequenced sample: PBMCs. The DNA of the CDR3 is TGCGCCAGCAGTCCGGGACAGGGGGCAGGATCACCCCTCCACTTT. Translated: CASSPGQGAGSPLHF.